Following are 24 T cell receptor beta chains from one sample sequenced in a study of cytomegalovirus exposure and HLA in healthy donors. The PCR used 60 Vbeta and 13 Jbeta primers. The repertoire was sequenced with immunoSEQ multiplex PCR; TCRdb's copy has only in-frame clones and lacks some. Among about 170,000 clones, around 86% were seen once, and the ten largest hold approximately 2.2%. Sequencing was performed on PBMCs. The receptors originated from a male donor in good health and CMV-seronegative.

This clone was observed a few times. The chain has TRBV29-1 and TRBJ2-7, with unresolved D. V was cut by 1 base and J by 3 bases, with 4 bases left in between. From germline, CDR1 is SQVTM and CDR2 ANQGSEA. The CDR3 runs 11 residues. CDR3 region: CSVEGSYEQYF. The DNA of the CDR3 is TGCAGCGTTGAAGGCAGCTACGAGCAGTACTTC.

The genes are TRBV7-9 and TRBJ2-2; D ambiguous. Germline V gene lookup returns CDR1 SEHNR and CDR2 FQNEAQ (reference sequence). V shed 5 bases and J shed 6 bases, with 7 bases lying between them. The CDR3 has 12 residues. The CDR3 DNA is TGTGCCAGCAGCCTCCTCCCCGGGGAGCTGTTTTTT. Its protein is CASSLLPGELFF.

This chain links TRBV25-1 with TRBJ2-1, with 7 bases fitting TRBD1. With 4 bases clipped from V and 7 bases from J, the junction kept 16 bases outside the gene matches. This CDR3 is built from 17 residues. Per the germline V gene, CDR1 is MGHDK and CDR2 is SYGVNS. CDR3 residues: CASSALGGATMLNEQFF. For the CDR3, the DNA is TGTGCCAGCAGTGCTCTAGGGGGCGCGACGATGTTGAATGAGCAGTTCTTC.

CDR3 bases: TGTGCCAGCAGCCGTCGTAGAGCCTACGAGCAGTACTTC. It codes for CASSRRRAYEQYF. The chain carries TRBV7-8 and TRBJ2-7; D not certain. V was pared by 5 bases and J by 2 bases, with 10 bases between. The CDR3 is made up of 13 amino acids. Germline V CDR1 and CDR2: SGHVS, FQNEAQ.

The gene calls are TRBV15 and TRBJ2-5, with TRBD2 as a possible D gene (5 bases). The V gene's germline CDR1 is LNHNV and CDR2 YYDKDF (reference sequence). This CDR3 is 12 amino acids long. V gave up 9 bases and J gave up 5 bases, with 13 bases separating them. The CDR3 nucleotides read TGTGCCACACGGAGCGGTGGTGAGACCCAGTACTTC. Residues: CATRSGGETQYF.

CDR3 bases: TGTGCCAGCAGCTCGACACCGACGAACACCGGGGAGCTGTTTTTT. This gives the protein CASSSTPTNTGELFF. The chain couples TRBV7-2 to TRBJ2-2; D unresolved. Germline CDR1 is SGHTA and CDR2 is FQGNSA. The length of the CDR3 is 15 residues. V shed 4 bases and J shed 0 bases, with 9 bases lying between them.

The gene calls are TRBV10-1 and TRBJ1-1; possible D gene TRBD1, 5 bases. The V gene lost 4 bases and the J gene lost 6 bases, with 12 bases spanning the gap. CDR3 size: 13 residues. CDR1 is WNHNN, CDR2 SYGVQD, per germline (reference sequence). DNA for the CDR3: TGCGCCAGCAGTGGACAGATAAACGCTGAAGCTTTCTTT. Translating it yields CASSGQINAEAFF.

The genes are TRBV7-9 and TRBJ1-4; tentatively, D is TRBD1 (5 bases). The V and J ends lost 1 base and 7 bases respectively, with 10 bases between them. Germline assignment: CDR1 SEHNR and CDR2 FQNEAQ (reference sequence). CDR3 length: 14 amino acids. CDR3 in DNA: TGTGCCAGCAGCTTAGGGGGGGTCGGTGAAAAACTGTTTTTT. Its protein is CASSLGGVGEKLFF. The whole variable domain, remainder taken from reference TRBV7-9 and TRBJ1-4, is DTGVSQNPRHKITKRGQNVTFRCDPISEHNRLYWYRQTLGQGPEFLTYFQNEAQLEKSRLLSDRFSAERPKGSFSTLEIQRTEQGDSAMYLCASSLGGVGEKLFFGSGTQLSVL.

The CDR3 loop is CASSYETGRNYGYTF. DNA of the CDR3: TGTGCCAGCAGTTACGAGACAGGGCGGAACTATGGCTACACCTTC. V gene TRBV6-6 combines with J gene TRBJ1-2, with TRBD1 matching 7 bases. Losses at the gene ends were 2 bases for V and 2 bases for J; bases not matched to a gene: 5. Per germline, CDR1 MNHNY and CDR2 SVGAGI (reference sequence). The CDR3 has 15 amino acids.

The V and J genes are TRBV5-4 and TRBJ1-2; 9 positions match TRBD1. The J segment lost 4 bases and the V segment lost 3 bases, leaving 10 bases of the junction unmatched. The germline CDR1 and CDR2 sequences are SGHNT and YYREEE (reference sequence). The length of the CDR3 is 16 residues. The CDR3 sequence is CASSSPPGQGRYGYTF. CDR3 DNA: TGTGCCAGCAGCTCGCCCCCGGGACAGGGACGCTATGGCTACACCTTC.

In its sample, this clone was seen a few times. This sequence joins TRBV5-1 and TRBJ2-5, with a tentative D call TRBD1 (5 bases). This CDR3 contains 13 residues. Germline-derived CDR1 and CDR2 are SGHRS and YFSETQ. V was cut by 1 base and J by 5 bases, with 9 bases left in between. The CDR3 region is CASSLQGVETQYF. CDR3 sequence (DNA): TGCGCCAGCAGCTTGCAGGGCGTGGAGACCCAGTACTTC.

The J gene is TRBJ2-1, the V gene TRBV6-1, with 8 bases that match TRBD2. This CDR3 is 15 amino acids long. CDR1 and CDR2 (germline): MNHNS, SASEGT. The trim removed 6 bases at V and 7 bases at J, leaving 11 bases unmatched. The CDR3, as DNA: TGTGCCAGCAGGCGGAAGAAGCGGGGGTGGAATGAGCAGTTCTTC. Protein sequence: CASRRKKRGWNEQFF.

The CDR3 sequence is CAIARDRKTSTDTQYF. CDR3 bases: TGTGCCATCGCCCGGGACAGGAAAACTAGCACAGATACGCAGTATTTT. V is TRBV10-3 and J is TRBJ2-3, with TRBD1 matching 8 bases. Germline V CDR1 and CDR2: ENHRY, SYGVKD. V shed 8 bases, J shed 0 bases, and the junction held 10 bases outside the gene matches. This CDR3 has 16 residues.

This chain links TRBV5-1 with TRBJ1-1; no clear D gene. Germline V gives CDR1 SGHRS, CDR2 YFSETQ. The V end was cut by 1 base, the J end by 0 bases, with 7 bases between. The CDR3 has 14 amino acids. The CDR3 loop is CASSLTGMNTEAFF. The DNA for the CDR3 is TGCGCCAGCAGCTTGACGGGGATGAACACTGAAGCTTTCTTT.

The rearrangement joins TRBV29-1 to TRBJ2-5; D remains ambiguous. The J call may be wrong; the DNA end is better matched by TRBJ2-7. CDR3 length equals 13 residues. The germline V gene encodes CDR1 SQVTM and CDR2 ANQGSEA. CDR3 in amino acids: CSVEDPRSYEQYF. CDR3 coding DNA: TGCAGCGTTGAAGATCCGCGCTCCTACGAGCAGTACTTC.

The count of this clone is one. For the CDR3, the DNA is TGTGCCAGCAGCCCCGGAGCGAGTCGGCCCCAGCATTTT. Translated, it gives CASSPGASRPQHF. This chain links TRBV6-6 with TRBJ1-5; D remains ambiguous. CDR3 length equals 13 residues. From germline, CDR1 is MNHNY and CDR2 SVGAGI (reference sequence). Trimming cost V 6 bases and J 9 bases, with 15 bases left between them.

The chain links TRBV7-2 to TRBJ2-7, with D perhaps matching TRBD2 (6 bases). The CDR3 is made up of 14 amino acids. The ends were cut back, 8 bases at V and 1 base at J, with 15 bases in the middle. Per the germline V gene, CDR1 is SGHTA and CDR2 is FQGNSA. CDR3: CASSRLAGSYEQYF. The CDR3 DNA reads as TGTGCCAGCTCCCGACTTGCGGGGTCCTACGAGCAGTACTTC.

The chain combines TRBV11-2 with TRBJ2-7; perhaps TRBD2 as D (5 bases). V gave up 3 bases and J gave up 6 bases, with 9 bases separating them. This CDR3 has 12 residues. Germline CDR1 reads SGHAT; CDR2 reads FQNNGV. The CDR3 region is CASSFGEGEQYF. CDR3 sequence (DNA): TGTGCCAGCAGCTTTGGAGAGGGCGAGCAGTACTTC.

The gene calls are TRBV6-6 and TRBJ2-7, with 9 bases that match TRBD1. The CDR3 extends over 15 amino acids. Germline V CDR1 and CDR2: MNHNY, SVGAGI (reference sequence). V lost 5 bases, J lost 4 bases, and 9 bases stayed unmatched. This chain's CDR3 is CASSQPGQGSYEQYF. The DNA for the CDR3 is TGTGCCAGCAGTCAACCGGGACAGGGAAGTTACGAGCAGTACTTC.

The J gene is TRBJ2-6, the V gene TRBV27; 12 bases agree with TRBD1. V lost 6 bases to trimming and J lost 3 bases; unmatched junction nucleotides: 6. Germline values: CDR1 MNHEY, CDR2 SMNVEV (reference sequence). CDR3 length equals 17 residues. The CDR3 bases are TGTGCCAGCAGCTCGGGACAGGGGGCGGTTGGGGCCAACGTCCTGACTTTC. Translated: CASSSGQGAVGANVLTF.

The chain combines TRBV5-5 with TRBJ1-5; maybe TRBD1 (5 bases). The CDR3 extends over 14 amino acids. Germline V gene data show CDR1 as SGHKS and CDR2 as YYEKEE (reference sequence). Trimming took 0 bases from V and 6 from J, leaving 10 bases between them. CDR3 bases: TGTGCCAGCAGCTTGGCGGGGGTTACTCAGCCCCAGCATTTT. Translating gives CASSLAGVTQPQHF.

V is TRBV18 and J is TRBJ1-3; D gene unclear. Trimming left V 3 bases short and J 7 bases short, with 16 bases between. Germline CDR1 and CDR2: KGHSH and LQKENI. The CDR3 spans 15 residues. The CDR3 protein is CASSPDFDPGNTIYF. In nucleotides, the CDR3 is TGTGCCAGCTCACCTGACTTCGACCCGGGGAACACCATATATTTT. Supplemented by reference TRBV18 and TRBJ1-3, the full variable domain reads NAGVMQNPRHLVRRRGQEARLRCSPMKGHSHVYWYRQLPEEGLKFMVYLQKENIIDESGMPKERFSAEFPKEGPSILRIQQVVRGDSAAYFCASSPDFDPGNTIYFGEGSWLTVV.

The chain has TRBV6-1 and TRBJ1-1; 11 bases are shared with TRBD1. CDR1 is MNHNS and CDR2 is SASEGT in the germline V gene. V trimming: 6 bases; J trimming: 4 bases; junction bases outside the gene matches: 4. This CDR3 is 14 amino acids long. CDR3 nucleotides: TGTGCCAGCAGGGACAGGGGGCAGGCCACTGAAGCTTTCTTT. It encodes CASRDRGQATEAFF.

This rearrangement joins TRBV2 to TRBJ1-3; TRBD1 is a possible D gene (6 bases). Trimming stripped 4 bases from V and 0 bases from J, with 10 bases between. This CDR3 contains 15 residues. CDR1 and CDR2 from the germline V gene are SNHLY and FYNNEI. DNA of the CDR3: TGTGCCAGCAGTGCCAGGGGAAGCTCTGGAAACACCATATATTTT. It yields the protein CASSARGSSGNTIYF.